This TCR beta chain originates from a study of response to subunit inactivated influenza vaccine. With V trimmed by 3 bases and J by 3 bases, 9 bases remained unmatched. The CDR3 is 16 residues long. Each CDR3 protein gets one entry after TCRdb re-called the RT-PCR reads with MiXCR. The sample includes about 800,000 distinct CDR3 sequences, about 20% of them seen just once. This clonotype occurred a few times. The antigen remains unidentified. Study results and limitations: With each seasonal influenza vaccination, the authors suggested, few new T cells are recruited.

The sequenced sample was PBMCs from blood, obtained about 5 days after vaccination. The origin of this receptor is a man aged 45 to 65 who received an inactivated influenza vaccine. This chain uses TRBV12-3 or TRBV12-4 with TRBJ1-1; TRBD1 matches 8 bases. CDR3 nucleotides: TGTGCCAGCAGTTTGCCTGGACAGGGTTGGGACACTGAAGCTTTCTTT. Residues: CASSLPGQGWDTEAFF.